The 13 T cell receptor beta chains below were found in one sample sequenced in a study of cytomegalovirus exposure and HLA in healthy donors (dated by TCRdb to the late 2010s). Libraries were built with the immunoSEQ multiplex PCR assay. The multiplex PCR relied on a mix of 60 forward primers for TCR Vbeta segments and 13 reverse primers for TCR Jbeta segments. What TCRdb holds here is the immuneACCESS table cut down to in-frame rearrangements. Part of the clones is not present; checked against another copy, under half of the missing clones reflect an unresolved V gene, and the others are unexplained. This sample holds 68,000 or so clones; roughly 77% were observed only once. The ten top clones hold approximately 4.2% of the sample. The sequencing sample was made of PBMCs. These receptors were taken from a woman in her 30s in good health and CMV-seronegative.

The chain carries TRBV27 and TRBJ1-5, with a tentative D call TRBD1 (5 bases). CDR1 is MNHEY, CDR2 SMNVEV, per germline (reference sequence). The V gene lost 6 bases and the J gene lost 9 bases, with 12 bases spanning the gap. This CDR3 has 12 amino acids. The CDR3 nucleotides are TGTGCCAGCAGGGAGGGGTTCGGGCCCCAGCATTTT. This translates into CASREGFGPQHF.

The CDR3 region has the DNA TGCGCCAGCAGCCTGGGACTAGCGGGGGGGCCGAGGTCAGAGACCCAGTACTTC. Translating gives CASSLGLAGGPRSETQYF. V and J are TRBV5-1 and TRBJ2-5, with 16 positions matching TRBD2. This CDR3 is built from 18 residues. V shed 4 bases and J 4 bases; nucleotides not matched to a gene: 10. Germline CDR1 SGHRS, CDR2 YFSETQ.

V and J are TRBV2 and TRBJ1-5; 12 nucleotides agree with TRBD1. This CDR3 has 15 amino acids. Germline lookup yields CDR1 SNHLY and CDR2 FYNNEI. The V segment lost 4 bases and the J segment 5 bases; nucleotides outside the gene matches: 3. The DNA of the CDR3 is TGTGCCAGCAGTGGGGGACAGGGGGCTTATCAGCCCCAGCATTTT. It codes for CASSGGQGAYQPQHF.

CDR3 nucleotide sequence: TGTGCCAGCAGTGGTAGTCATGAGCAGTTCTTC. Protein: CASSGSHEQFF. The chain has TRBV27 and TRBJ2-1; unclear D gene. CDR1 is MNHEY and CDR2 is SMNVEV in the germline V gene (reference sequence). V was clipped by 5 bases and J by 8 bases, with 7 bases between them. CDR3 size: 11 residues.

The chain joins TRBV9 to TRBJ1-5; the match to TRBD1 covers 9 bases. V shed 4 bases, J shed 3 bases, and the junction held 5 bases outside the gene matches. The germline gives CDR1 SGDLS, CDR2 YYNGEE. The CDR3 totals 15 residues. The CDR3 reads CASSSGQGYNQPQHF. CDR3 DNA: TGTGCCAGCAGCTCAGGACAGGGGTACAATCAGCCCCAGCATTTT.

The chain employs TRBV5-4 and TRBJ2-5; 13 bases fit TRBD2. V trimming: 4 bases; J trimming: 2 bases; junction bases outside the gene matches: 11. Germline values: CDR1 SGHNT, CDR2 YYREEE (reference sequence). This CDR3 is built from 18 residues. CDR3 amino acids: CASSPRLAGGPNQETQYF. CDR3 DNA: TGTGCCAGCAGCCCAAGACTAGCGGGAGGACCAAATCAAGAGACCCAGTACTTC.

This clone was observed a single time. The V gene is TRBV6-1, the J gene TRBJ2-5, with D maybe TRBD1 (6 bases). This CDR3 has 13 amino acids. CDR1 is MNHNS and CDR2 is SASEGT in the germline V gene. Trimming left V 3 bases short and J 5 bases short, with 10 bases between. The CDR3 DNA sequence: TGTGCCAGCAGTGATGGCAGGGGTGAGACCCAGTACTTC. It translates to CASSDGRGETQYF.

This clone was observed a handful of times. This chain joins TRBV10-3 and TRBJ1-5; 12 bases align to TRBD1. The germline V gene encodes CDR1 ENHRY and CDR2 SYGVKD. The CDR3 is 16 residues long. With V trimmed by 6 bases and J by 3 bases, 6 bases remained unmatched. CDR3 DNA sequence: TGTGCCATCAGCCGGGACAGGGGGCGGCACAATCAGCCCCAGCATTTT. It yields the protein CAISRDRGRHNQPQHF.

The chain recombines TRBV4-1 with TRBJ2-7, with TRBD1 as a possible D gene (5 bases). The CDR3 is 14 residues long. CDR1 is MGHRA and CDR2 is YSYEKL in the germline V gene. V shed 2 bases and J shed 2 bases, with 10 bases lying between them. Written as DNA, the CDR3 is TGCGCCAGCAGCCAACCGACAGAGACCTACGAGCAGTACTTC. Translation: CASSQPTETYEQYF.

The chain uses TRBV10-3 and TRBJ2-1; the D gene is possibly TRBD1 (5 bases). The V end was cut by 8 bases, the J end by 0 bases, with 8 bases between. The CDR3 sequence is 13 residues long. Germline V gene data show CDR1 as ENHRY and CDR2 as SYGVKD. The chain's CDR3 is CAIGAASYNEQFF. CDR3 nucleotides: TGTGCCATCGGGGCGGCCTCCTACAATGAGCAGTTCTTC.

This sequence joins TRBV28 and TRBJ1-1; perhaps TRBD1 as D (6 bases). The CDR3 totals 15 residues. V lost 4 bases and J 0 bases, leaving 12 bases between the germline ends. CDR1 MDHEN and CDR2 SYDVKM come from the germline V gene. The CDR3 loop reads CASSSIDRLNTEAFF. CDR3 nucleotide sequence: TGTGCCAGCAGTTCCATCGACAGGTTGAACACTGAAGCTTTCTTT.

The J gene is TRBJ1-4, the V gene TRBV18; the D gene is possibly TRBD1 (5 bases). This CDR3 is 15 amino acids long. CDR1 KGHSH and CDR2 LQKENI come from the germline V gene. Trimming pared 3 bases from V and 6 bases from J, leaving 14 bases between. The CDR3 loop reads CASSPSGRLHEKLFF. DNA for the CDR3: TGTGCCAGCTCACCTTCAGGGAGGCTACATGAAAAACTGTTTTTT.

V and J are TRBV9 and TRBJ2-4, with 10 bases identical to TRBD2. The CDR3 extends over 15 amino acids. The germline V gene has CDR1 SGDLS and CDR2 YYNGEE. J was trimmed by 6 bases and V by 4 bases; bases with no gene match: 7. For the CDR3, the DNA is TGTGCCAGCAGCCCCCTAGCGGGAGAGGGAAACATTCAGTACTTC. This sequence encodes CASSPLAGEGNIQYF.